Listed below are T cell receptor beta chains from one sample, sequenced in a study of shared clonotypes between healthy human individuals. Data came from immunoSEQ multiplex PCR; TCRdb stores just in-frame clones and leaves some out. The table includes 2 million to 2.5 million clones, approximately 94% detected once. The material sequenced was naive CD8+ T cells sorted from blood. Receptors originate from a man younger than 35 in good health. Both conserved end residues are part of each CDR3. Size is stated for part of the rows, as once, few or many counts, or as a class when the clone is expanded.

J	V	size	CDR3
TRBJ2-7	TRBV7-2	NA	CASSLKGGPGLAFEQYF
TRBJ2-1	TRBV4-1	NA	CASSFGGGSSYNEQFF
TRBJ1-5	TRBV27	few	CASRQGVGNQPQHF
TRBJ1-3	TRBV13	NA	CASSLEVTPSGNTIYF
TRBJ2-7	TRBV13	NA	CASSFRETYEQYF
TRBJ2-7	TRBV7-9	NA	CASSLAGEVYEQYF
TRBJ2-7	TRBV10-1	NA	CASSRDTGGLYEQYF
TRBJ2-7	TRBV2	NA	CASSINEQYF
TRBJ2-1	TRBV7-9	few	CASSLSWDEQFF
TRBJ2-7	TRBV27	NA	CASSWVGSSYEQYF
TRBJ2-1	TRBV7-9	NA	CASSSPPTQFKTYNEQFF
TRBJ2-1	TRBV30	NA	CAGSGLAGGSYNEQFF
TRBJ1-6	TRBV5-6	NA	CASSLGAGSYNSPLHF
TRBJ1-2	TRBV9	NA	CASSVGVGTGDVYTF
TRBJ2-3	TRBV9	NA	CASSVEAGYRRTQYF
TRBJ2-7	TRBV7-2	NA	CASSMGLAGVEQYF
TRBJ2-7	TRBV6-5	NA	CASSYSGLVYEQYF
TRBJ1-1	TRBV4-3	NA	CASSQGPNRGIDTEAFF
TRBJ2-7	TRBV7-9	NA	CASRNTGASYEQYF
TRBJ2-7	TRBV28	NA	CASSLLGSGVFSYEQYF
TRBJ1-5	TRBV7-9	NA	CASSLGWGDQPQHF
TRBJ2-1	TRBV10-3	NA	CAISESLGGKAYNEQFF
TRBJ2-7	TRBV28	NA	CASSLFPSYSRDDSYEQYF
TRBJ2-5	TRBV7-9	NA	CASSPGLQETQYF
TRBJ1-1	TRBV21-1	NA	CASSRGQGGTEAFF
TRBJ2-7	TRBV2	NA	CASSDRPWGAQGYEQYF
TRBJ2-7	TRBV4-1	NA	CASSPDLYEQYF
TRBJ2-2	TRBV7-9	NA	CASSPPRPPGELFF
TRBJ2-7	TRBV11-2	NA	CASSLDRFTGLAAYEQYF
TRBJ2-3	TRBV27	NA	CASSVLADTDTQYF
TRBJ1-1	TRBV5-4	NA	CASSLLGQGRGMNTEAFF
TRBJ1-3	TRBV5-1	NA	CASSLDDLENTIYF